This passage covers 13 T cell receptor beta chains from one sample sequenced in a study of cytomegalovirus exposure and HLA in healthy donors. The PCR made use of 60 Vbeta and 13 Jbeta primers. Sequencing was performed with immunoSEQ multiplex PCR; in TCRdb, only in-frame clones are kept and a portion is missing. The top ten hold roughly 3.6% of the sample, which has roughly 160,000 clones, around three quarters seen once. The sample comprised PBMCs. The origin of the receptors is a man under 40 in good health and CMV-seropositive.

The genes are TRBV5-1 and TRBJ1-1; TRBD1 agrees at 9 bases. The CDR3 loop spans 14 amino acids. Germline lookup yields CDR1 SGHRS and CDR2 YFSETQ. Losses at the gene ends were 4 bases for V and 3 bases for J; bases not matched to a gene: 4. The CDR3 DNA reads TGCGCCAGCAGCGATCGGACAGGGGACACTGAAGCTTTCTTT. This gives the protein CASSDRTGDTEAFF.

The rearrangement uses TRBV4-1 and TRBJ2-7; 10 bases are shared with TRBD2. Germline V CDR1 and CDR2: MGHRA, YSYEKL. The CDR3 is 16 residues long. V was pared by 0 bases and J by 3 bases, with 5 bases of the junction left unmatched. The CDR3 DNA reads TGCGCCAGCAGCCAAGATACGGCTAGCGGGGGCTACGAGCAGTACTTC. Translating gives CASSQDTASGGYEQYF.

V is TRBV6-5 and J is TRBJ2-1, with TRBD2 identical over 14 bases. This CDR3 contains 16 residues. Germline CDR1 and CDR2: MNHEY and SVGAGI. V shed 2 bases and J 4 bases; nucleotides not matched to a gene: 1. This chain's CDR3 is CASSYGTSGGYNEQFF. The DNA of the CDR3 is TGTGCCAGCAGTTACGGGACTAGCGGGGGATACAATGAGCAGTTCTTC.

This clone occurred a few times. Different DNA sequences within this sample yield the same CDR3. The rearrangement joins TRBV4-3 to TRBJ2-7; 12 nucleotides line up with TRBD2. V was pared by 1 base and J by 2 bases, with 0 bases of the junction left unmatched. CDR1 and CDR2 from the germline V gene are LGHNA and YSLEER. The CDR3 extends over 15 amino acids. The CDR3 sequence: CASSQGLAGAYEQYF. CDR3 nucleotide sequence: TGCGCCAGCAGCCAAGGACTAGCGGGGGCCTACGAGCAGTACTTC.

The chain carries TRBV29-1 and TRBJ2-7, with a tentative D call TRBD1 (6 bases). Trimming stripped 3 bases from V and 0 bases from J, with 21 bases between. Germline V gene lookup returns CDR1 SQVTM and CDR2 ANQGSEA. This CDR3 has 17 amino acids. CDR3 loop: CSVDSDQGTLRSYEQYF. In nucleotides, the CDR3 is TGCAGCGTTGATTCTGACCAGGGGACACTTCGCTCCTACGAGCAGTACTTC.

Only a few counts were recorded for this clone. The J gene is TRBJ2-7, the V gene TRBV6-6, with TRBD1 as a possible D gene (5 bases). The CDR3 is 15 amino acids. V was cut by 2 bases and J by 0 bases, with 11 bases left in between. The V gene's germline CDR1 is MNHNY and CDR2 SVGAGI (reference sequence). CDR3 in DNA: TGTGCCAGCAGTTACAGGGGCCAGAGCTCCTACGAGCAGTACTTC. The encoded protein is CASSYRGQSSYEQYF.

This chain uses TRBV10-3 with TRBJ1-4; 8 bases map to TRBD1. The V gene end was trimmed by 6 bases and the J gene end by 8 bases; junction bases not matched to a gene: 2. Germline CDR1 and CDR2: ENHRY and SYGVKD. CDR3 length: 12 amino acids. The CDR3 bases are TGTGCCATCAGCGGGGACAGGGAAAAACTGTTTTTT. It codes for CAISGDREKLFF.

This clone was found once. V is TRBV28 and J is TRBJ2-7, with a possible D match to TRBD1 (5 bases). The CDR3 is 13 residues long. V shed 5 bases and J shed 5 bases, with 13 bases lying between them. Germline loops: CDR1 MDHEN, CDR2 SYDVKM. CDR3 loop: CASSTDSYHEQYF. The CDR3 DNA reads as TGTGCCAGCAGTACCGACAGTTACCACGAGCAGTACTTC.

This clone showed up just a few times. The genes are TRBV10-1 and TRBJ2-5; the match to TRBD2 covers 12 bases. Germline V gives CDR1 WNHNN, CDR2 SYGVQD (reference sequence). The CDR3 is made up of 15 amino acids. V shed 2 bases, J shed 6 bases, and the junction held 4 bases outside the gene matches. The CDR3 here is CASSEGTSGRQTQYF. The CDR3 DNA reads TGCGCCAGCAGTGAGGGGACTAGCGGGCGTCAGACCCAGTACTTC.

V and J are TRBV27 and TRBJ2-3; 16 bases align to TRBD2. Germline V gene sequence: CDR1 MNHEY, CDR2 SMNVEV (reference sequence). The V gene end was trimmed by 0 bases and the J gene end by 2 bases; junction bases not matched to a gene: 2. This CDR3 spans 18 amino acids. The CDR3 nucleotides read TGTGCCAGCAGTTTATCGGGACTAGCGGGGGGGTCCACAGATACGCAGTATTTT. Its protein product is CASSLSGLAGGSTDTQYF.

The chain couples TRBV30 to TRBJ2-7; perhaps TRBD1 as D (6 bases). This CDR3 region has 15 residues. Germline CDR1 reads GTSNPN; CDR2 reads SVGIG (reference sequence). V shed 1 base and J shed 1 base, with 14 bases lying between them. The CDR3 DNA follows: TGTGCCTGGAGTGACCCCAGACAGGCATCCTACGAGCAGTACTTC. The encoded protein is CAWSDPRQASYEQYF. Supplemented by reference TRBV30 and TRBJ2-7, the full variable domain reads SQTIHQWPATLVQPVGSPLSLECTVEGTSNPNLYWYRQAAGRGLQLLFYSVGIGQISSEVPQNLSASRPQDRQFILSSKKLLLSDSGFYLCAWSDPRQASYEQYFGPGTRLTVT.

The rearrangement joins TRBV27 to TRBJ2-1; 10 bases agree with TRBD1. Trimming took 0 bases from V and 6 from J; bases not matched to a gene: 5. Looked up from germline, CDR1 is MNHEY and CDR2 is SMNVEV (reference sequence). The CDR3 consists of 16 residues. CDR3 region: CASSLSMGQGINEQFF. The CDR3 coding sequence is TGTGCCAGCAGTTTATCCATGGGACAGGGGATCAATGAGCAGTTCTTC.

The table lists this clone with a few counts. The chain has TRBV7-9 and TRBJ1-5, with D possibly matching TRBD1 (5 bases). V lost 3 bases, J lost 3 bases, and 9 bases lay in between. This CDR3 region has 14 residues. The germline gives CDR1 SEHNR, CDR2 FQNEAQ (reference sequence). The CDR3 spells CASSLSGHNQPQHF. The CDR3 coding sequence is TGTGCCAGCAGCTTGTCAGGGCACAATCAGCCCCAGCATTTT. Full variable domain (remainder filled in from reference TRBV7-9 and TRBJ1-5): DTGVSQNPRHKITKRGQNVTFRCDPISEHNRLYWYRQTLGQGPEFLTYFQNEAQLEKSRLLSDRFSAERPKGSFSTLEIQRTEQGDSAMYLCASSLSGHNQPQHFGDGTRLSIL.